This T cell receptor beta chain was found in a study of blood T cell repertoires in COVID-19. Across the whole study: COVID-19 samples collected from the United States, Italy and Spain covered acute and convalescent phases. From T cells, B-cell-depleted T cells, or PBMCs came the material, which was cDNA or gDNA.

With 9 bases clipped from V and 7 bases from J, the junction kept 7 bases outside the gene matches. From germline, CDR1 is LNHDA and CDR2 SQIVND (reference sequence). This CDR3 is built from 12 residues. Under the authors' procedure: Reference gene primer amplification yielded estimated nucleated cell counts. The method was immunoSEQ multiplex PCR; TCRdb's version includes in-frame clones alone and lacks a portion of them. V, J and clone size were drawn from that table, and D and trimming were deduced from the DNA. The data contain about 43,000 clones, roughly 86% of them seen just once; the ten biggest clones take up roughly 14%.

This clonotype was sampled from a man in his fifties or sixties with active COVID-19. The material sequenced was peripheral blood. The chain couples TRBV19 to TRBJ1-1; 8 bases align to TRBD1. CDR3 sequence: CASRQGYDEAFF. The CDR3 region has the DNA TGTGCCAGCAGACAGGGGTATGATGAAGCTTTCTTT.